The 4 T cell receptor beta chains listed next were all sequenced from one sample in a study of T-cell memory formation after mild COVID-19. TCRdb re-derived calls from the 5' RACE reads in MiXCR, one entry per CDR3 protein. The data hold 30,000 to 35,000 distinct CDR3 sequences, with about 21% observed a single time. Sequencing was performed on PBMCs or a T cell subset sorted from them (not recorded which). These receptor sequences come from an adult who had mild COVID-19 (a few samples of this study predate the infection). Cell type and time point are not known.

In this sample, this clonotype turned up many times. The rearrangement uses TRBV18 and TRBJ2-5; the D gene is possibly TRBD1 (6 bases). CDR3 size: 14 residues. The ends were cut back, 0 bases at V and 7 bases at J, with 12 bases in the middle. Germline values: CDR1 KGHSH, CDR2 LQKENI. The CDR3 region is CASSPPYRVWTQYF. In nucleotides, the CDR3 is TGTGCCAGCTCACCACCTTACAGGGTATGGACCCAGTACTTC.

Details on this clonotype: One base away lies a much larger clone, so this may be a sequencing read error. The chain carries TRBV19 and TRBJ1-2; 7 nucleotides align to TRBD1. J gave up 4 bases and V 6 bases, and 11 bases lay outside the gene matches. Germline CDR1 and CDR2: LNHDA and SQIVND (reference sequence). CDR3 length: 15 residues. Here the CDR3 DNA reads TGTGCCAGTAGCACCGGGACAGCCTACCTCTATGGCTACACCTTC. Protein product: CASSTGTAYLYGYTF. The variable domain in full, with the rest retrieved from reference TRBV19 and TRBJ1-2, is DGGITQSPKYLFRKEGQNVTLSCEQNLNHDAMYWYRQDPGQGLRLIYYSQIVNDFQKGDIAEGYSVSREKKESFPLTVTSAQKNPTAFYLCASSTGTAYLYGYTFGSGTRLTVV.

This clonotype was recorded many times. The gene calls are TRBV12-3 or TRBV12-4 and TRBJ2-7; D perhaps matches TRBD2 (6 bases). V lost 7 bases and J lost 5, with 15 bases in between. The CDR3 loop spans 13 amino acids. The CDR3 reads CASTLLGGHEQYF. CDR3 coding DNA: TGTGCCAGCACCCTTTTGGGAGGACACGAGCAGTACTTC.

The chain employs TRBV12-3 or TRBV12-4 and TRBJ2-1; 8 nucleotides align to TRBD2. The CDR3 is 14 amino acids. V shed 3 bases and J 6 bases; nucleotides not matched to a gene: 4. CDR3 amino acids: CASSLSGSINEQFF. The CDR3 coding sequence is TGTGCCAGCAGTTTGAGCGGGAGCATCAATGAGCAGTTCTTC.